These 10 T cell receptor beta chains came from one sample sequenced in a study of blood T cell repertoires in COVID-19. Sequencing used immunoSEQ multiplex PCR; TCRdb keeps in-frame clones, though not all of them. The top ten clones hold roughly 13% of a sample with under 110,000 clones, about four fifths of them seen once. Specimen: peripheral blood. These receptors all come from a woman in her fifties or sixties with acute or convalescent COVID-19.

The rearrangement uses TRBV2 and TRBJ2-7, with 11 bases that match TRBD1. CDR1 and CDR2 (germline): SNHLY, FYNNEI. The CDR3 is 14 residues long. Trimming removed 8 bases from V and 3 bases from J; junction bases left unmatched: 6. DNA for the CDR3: TGTGCCAGCTTGGGACAGGGGGGTGGCTACGAGCAGTACTTC. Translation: CASLGQGGGYEQYF.

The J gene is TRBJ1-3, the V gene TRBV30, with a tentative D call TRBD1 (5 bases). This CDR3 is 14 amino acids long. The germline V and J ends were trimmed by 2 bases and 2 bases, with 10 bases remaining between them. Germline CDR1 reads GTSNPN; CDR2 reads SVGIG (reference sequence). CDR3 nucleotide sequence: TGTGCCTGGAGTCCCGGGACTGCTGGAAACACCATATATTTT. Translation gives CAWSPGTAGNTIYF.

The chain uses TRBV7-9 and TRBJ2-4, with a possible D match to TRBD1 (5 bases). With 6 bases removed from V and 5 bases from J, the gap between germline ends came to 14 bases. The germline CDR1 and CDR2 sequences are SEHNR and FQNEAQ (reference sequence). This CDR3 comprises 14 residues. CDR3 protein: CASRAGQGENIQYF. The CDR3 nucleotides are TGTGCCAGCAGGGCTGGACAAGGGGAAAACATTCAGTACTTC.

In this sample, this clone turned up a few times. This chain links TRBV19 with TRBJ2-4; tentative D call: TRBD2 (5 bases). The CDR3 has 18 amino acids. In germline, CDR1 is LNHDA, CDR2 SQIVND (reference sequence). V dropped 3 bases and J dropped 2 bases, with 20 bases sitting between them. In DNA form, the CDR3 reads TGTGCCAGTAGTATGTCTCACCGAAGCGGCCGCACCAAAAACATTCAGTACTTC. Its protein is CASSMSHRSGRTKNIQYF.

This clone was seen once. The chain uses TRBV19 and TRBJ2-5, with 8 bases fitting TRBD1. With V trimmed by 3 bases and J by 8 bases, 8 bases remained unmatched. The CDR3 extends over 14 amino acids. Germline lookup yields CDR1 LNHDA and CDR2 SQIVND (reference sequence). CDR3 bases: TGTGCCAGTAGTATGGGCGACAGGGGAGGAACCCAGTACTTC. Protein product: CASSMGDRGGTQYF.

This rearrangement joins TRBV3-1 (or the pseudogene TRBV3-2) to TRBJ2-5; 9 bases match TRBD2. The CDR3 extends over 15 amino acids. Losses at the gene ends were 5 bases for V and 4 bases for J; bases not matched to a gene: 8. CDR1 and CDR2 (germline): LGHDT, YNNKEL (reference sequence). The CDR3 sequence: CASSFLRGGLETQYF. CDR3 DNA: TGTGCCAGCAGCTTCCTGCGGGGGGGGTTAGAGACCCAGTACTTC.

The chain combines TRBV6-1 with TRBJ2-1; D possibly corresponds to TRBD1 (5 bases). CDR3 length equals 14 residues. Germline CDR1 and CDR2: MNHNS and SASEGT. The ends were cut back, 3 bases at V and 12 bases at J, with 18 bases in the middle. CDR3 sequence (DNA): TGTGCCAGCAGTGATTGGGGCTCAGGTCGACCGCAGTTCTTC. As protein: CASSDWGSGRPQFF.

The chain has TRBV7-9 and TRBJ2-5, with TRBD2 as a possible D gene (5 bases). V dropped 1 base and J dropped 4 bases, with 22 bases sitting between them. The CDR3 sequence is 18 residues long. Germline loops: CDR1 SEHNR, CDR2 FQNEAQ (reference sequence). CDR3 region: CASSLGATGVQNLETQYF. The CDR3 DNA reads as TGTGCCAGCAGCTTAGGAGCTACCGGGGTCCAGAACCTAGAGACCCAGTACTTC. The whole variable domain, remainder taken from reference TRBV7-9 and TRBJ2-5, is DTGVSQNPRHKITKRGQNVTFRCDPISEHNRLYWYRQTLGQGPEFLTYFQNEAQLEKSRLLSDRFSAERPKGSFSTLEIQRTEQGDSAMYLCASSLGATGVQNLETQYFGPGTRLLVL.

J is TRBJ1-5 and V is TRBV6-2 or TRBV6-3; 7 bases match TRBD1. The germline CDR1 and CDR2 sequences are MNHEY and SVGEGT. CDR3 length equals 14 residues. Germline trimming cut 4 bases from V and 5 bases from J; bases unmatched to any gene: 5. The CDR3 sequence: CASSSWDSHQPQHF. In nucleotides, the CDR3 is TGTGCCAGCAGTTCCTGGGACAGCCATCAGCCCCAGCATTTT.

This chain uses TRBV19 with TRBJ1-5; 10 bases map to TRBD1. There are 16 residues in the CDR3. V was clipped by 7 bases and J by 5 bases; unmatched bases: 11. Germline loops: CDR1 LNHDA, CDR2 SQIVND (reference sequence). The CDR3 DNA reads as TGTGCCAGTAATTCATGGGACAGGGGAGTGTATCAGCCCCAGCATTTT. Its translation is CASNSWDRGVYQPQHF. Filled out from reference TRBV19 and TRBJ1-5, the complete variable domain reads DGGITQSPKYLFRKEGQNVTLSCEQNLNHDAMYWYRQDPGQGLRLIYYSQIVNDFQKGDIAEGYSVSREKKESFPLTVTSAQKNPTAFYLCASNSWDRGVYQPQHFGDGTRLSIL.